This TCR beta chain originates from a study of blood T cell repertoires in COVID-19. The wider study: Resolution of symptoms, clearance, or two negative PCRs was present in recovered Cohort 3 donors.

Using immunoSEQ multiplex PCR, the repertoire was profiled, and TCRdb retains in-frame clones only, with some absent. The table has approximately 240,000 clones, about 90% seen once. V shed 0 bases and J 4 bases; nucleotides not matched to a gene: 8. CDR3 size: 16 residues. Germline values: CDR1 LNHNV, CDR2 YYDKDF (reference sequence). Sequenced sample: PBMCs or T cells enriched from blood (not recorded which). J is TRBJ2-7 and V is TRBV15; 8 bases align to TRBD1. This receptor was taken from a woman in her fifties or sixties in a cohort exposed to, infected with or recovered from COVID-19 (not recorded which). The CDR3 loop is CATSRELRTGSYEQYF. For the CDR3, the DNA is TGTGCCACCAGCAGAGAACTACGGACAGGGAGTTACGAGCAGTACTTC.